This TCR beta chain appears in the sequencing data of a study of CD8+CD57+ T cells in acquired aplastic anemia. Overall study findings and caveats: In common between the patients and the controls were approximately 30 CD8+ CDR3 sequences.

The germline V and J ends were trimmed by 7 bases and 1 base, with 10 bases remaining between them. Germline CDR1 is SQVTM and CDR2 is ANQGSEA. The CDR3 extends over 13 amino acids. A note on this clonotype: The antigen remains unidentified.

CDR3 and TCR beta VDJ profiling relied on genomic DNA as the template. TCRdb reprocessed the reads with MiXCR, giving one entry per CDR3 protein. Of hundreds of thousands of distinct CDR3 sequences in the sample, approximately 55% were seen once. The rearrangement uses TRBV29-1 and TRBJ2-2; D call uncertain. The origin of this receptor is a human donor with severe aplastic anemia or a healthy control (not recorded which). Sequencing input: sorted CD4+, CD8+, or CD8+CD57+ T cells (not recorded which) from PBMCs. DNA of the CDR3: TGCAGCGGGGAAGGGATGAACACCGGGGAGCTGTTTTTT. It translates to CSGEGMNTGELFF.